Included here is one T cell receptor beta chain sequence, with context. Its target is unknown. The same CDR3 can be traced to other DNA sequences in this sample. The sample comes from a study of shared clonotypes between healthy human individuals. Regarding the study as a whole: Clonotypes which were not shared had lower generation probabilities than clonotypes that all four donors shared. Naive CD4 clonotypes overlapped across a handful of donors at about 5.3%. Sequencing depth was predicted to influence how clonotypes are shared among donors.

CD45RO+ cells joined CCR7-negative CD45RA+ TemRA cells to form CD8 memory. Clones were read by immunoSEQ multiplex PCR, and TCRdb kept only the in-frame ones, dropping some. The table has some 690,000 clones, around 90% seen once; the top ten hold roughly 36%. The sample consisted of memory CD8+ T cells from PBMCs. The subset was: CD45RO+ cells pooled with CCR7-negative TemRA cells. The receptor's source is a man aged 18 to 30 in good health. Some clones in this sample may be carry-over from other donors' samples.

The CDR3 spells CASSVGRSSYEQYF. The CDR3, as DNA: TGTGCCAGCAGCGTGGGCAGGAGCTCCTACGAGCAGTACTTC. The rearrangement joins TRBV9 to TRBJ2-7; D gene unclear. The CDR3 totals 14 residues. Germline V lookup: CDR1 SGDLS, CDR2 YYNGEE. V gave up 2 bases and J gave up 0 bases, with 9 bases separating them.